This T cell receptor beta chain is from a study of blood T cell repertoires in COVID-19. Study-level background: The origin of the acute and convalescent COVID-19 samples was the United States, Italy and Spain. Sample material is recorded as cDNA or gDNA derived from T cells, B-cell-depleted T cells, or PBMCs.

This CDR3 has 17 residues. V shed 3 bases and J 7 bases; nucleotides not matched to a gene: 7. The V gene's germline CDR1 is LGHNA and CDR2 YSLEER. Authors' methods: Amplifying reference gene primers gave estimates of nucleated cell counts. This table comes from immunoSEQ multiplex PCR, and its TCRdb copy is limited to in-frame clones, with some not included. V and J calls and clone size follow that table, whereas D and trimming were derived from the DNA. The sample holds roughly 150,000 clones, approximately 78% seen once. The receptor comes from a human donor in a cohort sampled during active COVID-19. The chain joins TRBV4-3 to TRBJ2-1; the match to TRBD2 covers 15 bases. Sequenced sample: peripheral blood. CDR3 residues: CASSQGLAGGAPNEQFF. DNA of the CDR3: TGCGCCAGCAGCCAGGGACTAGCGGGGGGTGCCCCGAATGAGCAGTTCTTC.